Reported below is one T cell receptor (beta chain). Its target antigen remains unknown. Base qualities are missing; no much larger clone stands one base away. In total, more than 500 healthy bone marrow donors made up the cohort. All cohort members were sampled while nominally healthy, although unrecorded immune exposures were likely present. The donor was CMV seropositive and belonged to the group of 250 to 300 seropositive cohort members. A peripheral blood sample was provided by each donor, and peripheral blood mononuclear cells were used for TCR beta sequencing. The Qiagen DNeasy Blood Extraction Kit was used to extract genomic DNA from the blood cell samples. For CDR1 and CDR2, the germline V gene lists LGHNA and YNFKEQ. Including cysteine and phenylalanine, the CDR3 has 14 amino acids. CDR3 DNA only is kept here, 42 bases in frame from base 1. V and J lose 0 bases and 4 bases, and a span of 9 bases separates them.

Libraries were made using the immunoSEQ multiplex PCR assay. For the multiplex PCR, a mixture combining 60 forward primers for TCR Vbeta segments and 13 reverse primers for TCR Jbeta segments was used. Amplification of the CDR3 region of rearranged TCR beta genes was performed with a multiplex PCR assay on genomic DNA. The amplified TCR beta libraries were sequenced on the Illumina HiSeq System as 87-base-pair reads. The paper's processing steps were these. A later analysis counted tens of millions of unique TCR beta chains across the roughly 700 repertoires, and around 9.9 million of these chains were shared by at least two donors. A nearest-neighbor algorithm error-corrected the raw reads and collapsed the reads into unique sequences, merging closely related sequences to remove PCR and sequencing errors. V, D and J gene segments were assigned by aligning CDR3 sequences to IMGT reference sequences. For a sequence to be retained, a match of at least six nucleotides to both a V gene segment and a J gene segment was required. A rearrangement counted as productive if the CDR3 had no stop codons and remained in frame with V and J, and every other rearrangement counted as non-productive. Following IMGT convention, CDR3 was defined as the stretch from the second conserved V-encoded cysteine up to the conserved J-encoded phenylalanine. In an earlier analysis of around 570 of the donors, sequences lacking an unambiguous match to a single V gene segment were excluded. In an earlier analysis of approximately 610 of the donors, V segments were called functional above 56.7% productive rearrangements and were called segregating when the between-donor standard deviation exceeded 5%. To diagnose cytomegalovirus status from the catalog of TCR beta chain sequences, a statistical classification framework was built. V and J gene assignment, in a later analysis, came from comparing TCR nucleotide sequences with IMGT/GENE-DB human TR gene sequences. Using the TCRdist pipeline, a later analysis assigned CDR3 sequences along with most-parsimonious VDJ recombination scenarios. In a later analysis, each TCR beta chain was defined by its CDR3 amino acid sequence together with its V-gene family, and reads without a unique V-gene family were excluded. A later analysis removed 550 to 650 highly shared, low-generation-probability nucleotide sequences to deal with suspected cross-contamination and a sequencing artifact. In a later analysis, a clonal expansion index was calculated for each public chain from normalized within-repertoire ranks of inferred template counts. In a later analysis, generation probabilities were computed with a VDJ recombination model fitted to out-of-frame rearrangements, and the resulting probabilities were checked against IGoR. A later analysis scored TCR-TCR, TCR-HLA and TCR-CMV co-occurrence with hypergeometric tests, applying a repertoire-size bias correction to TCR pairs. A later analysis estimated false discovery rates by permuting HLA or CMV assignments 20 times. In a later analysis, co-occurring TCRs were grouped using DBSCAN, and TCRdist sequence similarity was added for clustering within HLA-allele-positive subsets. Repertoires with fewer than 30,000 or more than 120,000 public chains were left out of co-occurrence clustering, as were a handful of repertoires with anomalous nucleotide sharing. What TCRdb holds here is the immuneACCESS table cut down to in-frame rearrangements. Part of the clones is not present; checked against another copy, under half of the missing clones reflect an unresolved V gene, and the others are unexplained. V and J calls and clone size follow that table, whereas D and trimming were derived from the DNA. The sample includes about 110,000 clones, with around 80% observed a single time. The biggest ten clones account for around 4.9% of the sample.

The source of the sample is a study of cytomegalovirus exposure and HLA in healthy donors (dated by TCRdb to about 2017). About the study as a whole: An earlier analysis of approximately 640 of the donors reported 250 to 300 Gb of sequence data and 100 million to 130 million unique TCR beta sequences from about 200 million T cells. The study used immunosequencing to profile the T cell repertoires of approximately 630 subjects and linked those repertoires to cytomegalovirus serostatus. Rather than drawing on any new phenotypic data, the later analysis identified candidate immune exposures from TCR beta sequences and the way those sequences occurred across donors. A handful of DR-DQ haplotypes were handled as single units for association and clustering because linkage in the cohort was strong. The genetic ancestry cluster associated with self-reported Caucasian donors included roughly 84% of the 398 genotyped donors. Around 330 gigabases of sequencing data and tens of millions of unique TCR sequences made up an early release that covered approximately 620 HLA-typed donors. Every discovery cohort repertoire had been produced on one sequencing platform. To decide whether each TCR beta V gene segment behaved as functional or pseudogenic, an earlier analysis of approximately 620 of the donors relied on high-throughput TCR beta sequencing. The aim of the study was to test whether cataloging public T cell receptors could identify signatures of past pathogen exposure. In a later genetic analysis, genome-wide SNP genotypes for about 60% of the 666 donors were used, and that subset was treated as a discovery cohort. In a later analysis, previously published TCR beta repertoires from 550 to 700 donors were re-analyzed and high-resolution HLA genotyping was added so that TCR occurrence patterns could be studied. HLA typing covered class I and class II loci at four-digit resolution. Typing coverage differed by locus: A, B, C, DRB1 and DQB1 were typed in roughly 629-630 donors, DQA1 in about 560, DPA1 in 600 to 610, and DPB1 in just under 480. To predict cytomegalovirus infection status, the study combined high-throughput TCR immunosequencing, statistical association of individual TCRs with disease status, and machine learning. Donor age, sex, ethnicity and CMV serostatus were collected together with the repertoire data. Besides the first cohort of 666 subjects, a separate validation cohort made up of over a hundred different subjects was used. Across about 380 genotyped donors of the cohort, an average of 235,054 unique TCR beta nucleotide sequences per donor were sequenced, and roughly a sixth of those sequences were non-productive. Study-level results and caveats: The sequencing pipeline was judged likely to have produced a cluster of highly shared sequence variants as a technical artifact. HLA typing was unavailable for some donors at each locus, so association tests used only the typed subset. It was suggested by the authors that the approach could potentially be generalized to other disease states and immunological phenotypes. The classifier was reported to diagnose cytomegalovirus status with high specificity and sensitivity in both the original cohort and the validation cohort. A later analysis reported that several top co-occurrence clusters appeared linked to parvovirus B19, influenza, CMV and Epstein-Barr virus. A later genetic analysis reported fewer N-insertions in productive TCRs among donors in an Asian-associated ancestry cluster than the roughly 720-donor mean. Roughly uniform sequencing depth across donors was assumed in presence/absence analyses, although this assumption may not hold. An earlier analysis of approximately 540 of the donors showed that most TCR beta V segments appeared in productive rearrangements either about 87% or about 30% of the time, which broadly matched IMGT annotations. Some IMGT-functional V segments, including TRBV6-2 and TRBV6-3, could not be told apart with the 87-base-pair reads, so those segments were excluded. Because counts were too low, under 20 rarely observed V segments, including chromosome 9 orphons, were left out of the earlier analysis of 587 of the donors. Only TCR beta chains were sequenced in this cohort, and the absence of alpha or paired-chain data limited detectable features. Strong co-occurrence of HLA alleles, especially DR and DQ, made assigning TCR associations to individual alleles difficult. CMV serostatus was the only immune exposure information available for the cohort. The study listed 164 TCR beta chains as associated with cytomegalovirus. A further reported finding was that TCR beta sequences accurately predicted the HLA-A and HLA-B alleles for most subjects in the first cohort. Most TCR sequences were seen in very few donors, while some public TCRs were found in many individuals. Three of the identified cytomegalovirus-associated TCR beta chains were confirmed in vitro to be specific for cytomegalovirus antigens. According to a later analysis, TCR association rates differed among HLA loci, with DRB1 alleles showing the most associated TCRs and HLA-C alleles showing the fewest. In a later analysis, HLA-associated TCR beta chains were found to be more clonally expanded and to have lower generation probabilities than equally common non-associated chains. Most CMV-associated TCR beta chains appeared to be HLA-restricted in a later analysis, and the HLA associations seemed to be driven largely by CMV exposure. Specific HLA alleles were associated with 16,951 TCR beta sequences at a false discovery rate of 0.05 in a later analysis. Correlated functional status among segregating V segments might reflect linkage disequilibrium, but an unknown experimental factor could not be ruled out. In a later genetic analysis, a missense DCLRE1C variant was associated with V-gene and J-gene trimming of TCR beta chains, and the association was replicated in an independent cohort.

This TCR derives from a man younger than 40 in good health and CMV-seropositive. The specimen was PBMCs. The rearranged chain carries TRBV4-2 and TRBJ1-2; no D gene is confidently identified. The nucleotides read TGTGCCAGCAGCCAAGACCAAGACTCCTATGGCTACACCTTC. Translated, it reads CASSQDQDSYGYTF.